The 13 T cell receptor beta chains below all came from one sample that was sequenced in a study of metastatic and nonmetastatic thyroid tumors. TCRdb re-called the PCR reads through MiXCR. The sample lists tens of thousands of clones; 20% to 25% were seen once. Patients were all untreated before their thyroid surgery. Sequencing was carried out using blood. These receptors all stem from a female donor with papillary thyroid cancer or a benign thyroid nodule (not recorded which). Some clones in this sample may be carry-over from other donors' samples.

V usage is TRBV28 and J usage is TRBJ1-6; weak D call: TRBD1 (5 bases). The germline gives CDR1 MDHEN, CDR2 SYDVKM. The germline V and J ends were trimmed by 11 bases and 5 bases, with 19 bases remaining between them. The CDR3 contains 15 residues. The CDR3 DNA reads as TGTGCCTGGGGGGAGTCCACGGCGCATAATTCACCCCTCCACTTT. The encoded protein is CAWGESTAHNSPLHF.

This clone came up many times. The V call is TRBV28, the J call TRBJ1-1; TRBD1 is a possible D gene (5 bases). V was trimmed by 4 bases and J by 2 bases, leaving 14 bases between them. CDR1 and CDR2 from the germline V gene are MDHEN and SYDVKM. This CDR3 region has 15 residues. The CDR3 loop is CASSSWGRSNTEAFF. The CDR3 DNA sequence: TGTGCCAGCAGTTCCTGGGGCAGATCAAACACTGAAGCTTTCTTT.

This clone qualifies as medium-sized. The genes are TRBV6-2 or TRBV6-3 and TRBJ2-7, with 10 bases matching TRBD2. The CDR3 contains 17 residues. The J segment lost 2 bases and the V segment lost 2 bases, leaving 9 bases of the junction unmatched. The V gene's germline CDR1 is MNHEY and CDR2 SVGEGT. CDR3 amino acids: CASSYGNRAGGAYEQYF. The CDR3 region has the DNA TGTGCCAGCAGTTACGGGAACAGAGCGGGAGGGGCCTACGAGCAGTACTTC.

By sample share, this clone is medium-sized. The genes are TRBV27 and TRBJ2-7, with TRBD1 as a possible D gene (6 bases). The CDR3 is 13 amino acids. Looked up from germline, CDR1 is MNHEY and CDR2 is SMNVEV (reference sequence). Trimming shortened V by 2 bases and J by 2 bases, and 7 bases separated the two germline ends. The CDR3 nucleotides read TGTGCCAGCAGTTTAACAGGGACCTACGAGCAGTACTTC. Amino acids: CASSLTGTYEQYF.

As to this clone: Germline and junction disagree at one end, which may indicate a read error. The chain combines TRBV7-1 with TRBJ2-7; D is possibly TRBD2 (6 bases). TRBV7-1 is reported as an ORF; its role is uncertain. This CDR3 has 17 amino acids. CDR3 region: CAISSPLRGGGIYEQYF. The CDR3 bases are TGTGCCATCAGCTCACCGCTTCGGGGCGGAGGGATATACGAGCAGTACTTC.

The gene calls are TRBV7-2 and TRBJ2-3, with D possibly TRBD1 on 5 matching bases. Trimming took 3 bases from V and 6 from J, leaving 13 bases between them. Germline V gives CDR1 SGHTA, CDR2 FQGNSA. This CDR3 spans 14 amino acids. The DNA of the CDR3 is TGTGCCAGCAGCTTTGTAGGGGCGTGTGATACGCAGTATTTT. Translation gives CASSFVGACDTQYF.

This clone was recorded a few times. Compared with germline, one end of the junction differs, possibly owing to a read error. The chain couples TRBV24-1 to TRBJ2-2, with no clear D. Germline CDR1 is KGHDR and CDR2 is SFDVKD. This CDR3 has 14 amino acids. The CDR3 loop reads CAASVGLNTGELFF. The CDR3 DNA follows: TGTGCCGCCAGTGTAGGGTTGAACACCGGTGAGCTGTTTTTT.

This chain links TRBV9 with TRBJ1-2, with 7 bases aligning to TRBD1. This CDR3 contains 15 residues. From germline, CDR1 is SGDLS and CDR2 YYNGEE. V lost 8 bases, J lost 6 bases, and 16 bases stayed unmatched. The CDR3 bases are TGTGCCAGTAGCTTAGATAGACAGGGTAGGGATGGCTACACCTTC. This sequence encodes CASSLDRQGRDGYTF.

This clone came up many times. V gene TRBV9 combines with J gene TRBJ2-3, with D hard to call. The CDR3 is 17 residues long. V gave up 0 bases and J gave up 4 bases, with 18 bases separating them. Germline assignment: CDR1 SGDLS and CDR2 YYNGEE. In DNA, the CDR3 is TGTGCCAGCAGCGTAGCAAGTAGGGTAACCTCATCAGATACGCAGTATTTT. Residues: CASSVASRVTSSDTQYF. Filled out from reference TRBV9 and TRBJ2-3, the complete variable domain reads DSGVTQTPKHLITATGQRVTLRCSPRSGDLSVYWYQQSLDQGLQFLIQYYNGEERAKGNILERFSAQQFPDLHSELNLSSLELGDSALYFCASSVASRVTSSDTQYFGPGTRLTVL.

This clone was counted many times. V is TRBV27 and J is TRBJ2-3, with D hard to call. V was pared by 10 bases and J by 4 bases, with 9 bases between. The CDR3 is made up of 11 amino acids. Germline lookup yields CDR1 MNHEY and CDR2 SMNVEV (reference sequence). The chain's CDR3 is CAIKVSDTQYF. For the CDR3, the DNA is TGTGCCATCAAGGTGTCAGATACGCAGTATTTT.

CDR3 nucleotide sequence: TGCGCCAGCAGCTCAACAGGGGACCCAACTAATGAAAAACTGTTTTTT. This encodes CASSSTGDPTNEKLFF. The chain couples TRBV5-1 to TRBJ1-4; TRBD1 agrees at 7 bases. CDR3 length: 16 amino acids. The ends lost 3 bases at V and 0 bases at J; junction bases unmatched: 5. Germline V gene data show CDR1 as SGHRS and CDR2 as YFSETQ.

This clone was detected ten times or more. CDR3 in amino acids: CASSLVGLAGDEQYF. As DNA, the CDR3 is TGCGCCAGCAGCTTGGTGGGGCTAGCGGGAGACGAGCAGTACTTC. V gene TRBV5-1 combines with J gene TRBJ2-7; 10 positions agree with TRBD2. V lost 0 bases and J lost 5; bases outside the gene matches: 5. Germline V gives CDR1 SGHRS, CDR2 YFSETQ. The CDR3 spans 15 residues.

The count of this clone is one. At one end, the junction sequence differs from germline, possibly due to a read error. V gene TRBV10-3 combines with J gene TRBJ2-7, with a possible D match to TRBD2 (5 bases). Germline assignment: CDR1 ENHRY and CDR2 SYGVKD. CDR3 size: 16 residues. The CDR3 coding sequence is TGTGCGATCAGTAAGTCGGTTGTACTAGGAACCTACGAGCAGCACTTC. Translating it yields CAISKSVVLGTYEQHF.